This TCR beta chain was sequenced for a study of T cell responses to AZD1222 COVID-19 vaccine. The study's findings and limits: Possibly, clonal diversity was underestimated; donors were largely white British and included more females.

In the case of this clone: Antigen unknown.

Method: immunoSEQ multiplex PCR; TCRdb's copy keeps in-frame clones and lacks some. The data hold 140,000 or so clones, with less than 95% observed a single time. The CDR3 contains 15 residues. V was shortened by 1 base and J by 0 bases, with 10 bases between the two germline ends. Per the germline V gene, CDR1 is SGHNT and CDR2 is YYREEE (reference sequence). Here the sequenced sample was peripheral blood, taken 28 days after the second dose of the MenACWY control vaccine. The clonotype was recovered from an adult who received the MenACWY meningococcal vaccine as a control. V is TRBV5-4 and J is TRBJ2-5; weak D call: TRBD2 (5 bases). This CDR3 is CASSLTPGNQETQYF. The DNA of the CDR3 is TGTGCCAGCAGCTTGACCCCGGGGAACCAAGAGACCCAGTACTTC.